This TCR beta chain was retrieved from a study of human T cells and chemical hapten exposure. As for the study in general: Doses of diphenylcyclopropenone went to the patients' scalps weekly throughout the roughly 24-week study.

Trimming took 8 bases from V and 6 from J, leaving 12 bases between them. CDR3 length: 12 amino acids. Germline loops: CDR1 SNHLY, CDR2 FYNNEI. Time point: pre-sensitization, week 0. Treatment of the sample: therapeutic diphenylcyclopropenone sensitization with weekly scalp DPC. Suited to DPC and affected by alopecia, the donors ranged from 18 to 70 years old. The total RNA was obtained from whole blood that was not fractionated. This clonotype was recorded at least ten times. Authors' data handling: Samples ranged from 23,224 to 690,600 TCRs, with a median of approximately 96,000. TCRdb fed the RACE reads into MiXCR, producing one record per CDR3 protein. The authors' filters were not applied to this entry. Here the sample spans about 380,000 distinct CDR3 sequences, more than 4.5% being singletons.

V usage is TRBV2 and J usage is TRBJ2-3; D possibly uses TRBD1 or TRBD2 (5 bases each). The material was whole blood, obtained in connection with sensitization to the hapten diphenylcyclopropenone (DPC). This sequence was found in a woman in her forties or fifties with alopecia areata. Some clones in this sample may be carry-over from other donors' samples. DNA of the CDR3: TGTGCCAGCCGGGGCAGGAGGGATACGCAGTATTTT. Protein: CASRGRRDTQYF. Full variable domain (outside the CDR3, taken from reference TRBV2 and TRBJ2-3): EPEVTQTPSHQVTQMGQEVILRCVPISNHLYFYWYRQILGQKVEFLVSFYNNEISEKSEIFDDQFSVERPDGSNFTLKIRSTKLEDSAMYFCASRGRRDTQYFGPGTRLTVL.